This T cell receptor beta chain was recorded in a study of CDR3 diversity in severe acne. This CDR3 comprises 13 residues. CDR1 is DFQATT and CDR2 is SNEGSKA in the germline V gene (reference sequence). V lost 5 bases and J lost 7; bases outside the gene matches: 6. Each CDR3 protein is one row after TCRdb ran MiXCR on the PCR reads. The top ten hold 9.5% to 15% of the sample, which has about 97,000 distinct CDR3 sequences, about half seen once. The chain couples TRBV20-1 to TRBJ2-7, with TRBD1 identical over 12 bases. The receptor was derived from a male donor with acne. The sequencing input was blood. Written as DNA, the CDR3 is TGCAGTGCTTCGGGACAGGGGGCGGGTGAGCAGTACTTC. This gives the protein CSASGQGAGEQYF.